This T cell receptor beta chain emerged from a study of blood T cell repertoires in COVID-19. Across the whole study: Sources were T cells, B-cell-depleted T cells, or PBMCs; the material itself was cDNA or gDNA.

The protocol was immunoSEQ multiplex PCR, while the TCRdb copy is restricted to in-frame clones and leaves out a portion. The sample consists of about 300,000 clones, 88% of them appearing once. This receptor was taken from a woman aged 25-40 years who had recovered from COVID-19. Specimen: peripheral blood.

CDR3 sequence (DNA): TGTGCCAGCAGCGCTCGGAGGACTAGTACCGAGCAGTACTTC. Amino acids: CASSARRTSTEQYF. The rearrangement links TRBV9 to TRBJ2-7, with 7 bases that match TRBD2. The CDR3 is 14 residues long. From germline, CDR1 is SGDLS and CDR2 YYNGEE. J was trimmed by 6 bases and V by 3 bases; bases with no gene match: 9.